This T cell receptor (beta chain) was sequenced in a study of glioma-infiltrating T cells after dendritic cell vaccination. Up to about 2 ug genomic DNA was used for TCRB CDR3 amplification. The data were produced by immunoSEQ multiplex PCR, yet TCRdb's version contains in-frame clones alone and is incomplete. Of 65,000 or so clones in the sample, more than 75% are singletons; the top ten hold under 14%. This clone was detected only a few times. Time point here: after dendritic cell vaccination, including at tumor progression/relapse. This sequence was found in a human donor with glioblastoma. This sample comprised blood, obtained after dendritic cell vaccination.

CDR3 amino acids: CASSDPGLAGTEQYF. The CDR3 DNA follows: TGTGCCAGCAGTGATCCGGGACTAGCGGGGACCGAGCAGTACTTC. The chain has TRBV6-1 and TRBJ2-7; 13 bases line up with TRBD2. Germline V lookup: CDR1 MNHNS, CDR2 SASEGT. The trim removed 3 bases at V and 6 bases at J, leaving 5 bases unmatched. This CDR3 contains 15 residues.